The clone carrying this T cell receptor beta chain has ten or more counts. The CDR3 length is 13 residues. CDR1 is SGHTA, CDR2 FQGNSA, per germline. With 3 bases clipped from V and 3 bases from J, the junction kept 1 base outside the gene matches. Each CDR3 protein is one row after TCRdb ran MiXCR on the 5' RACE reads. The sample yields about 69,000 distinct CDR3 sequences, 5% to 6.5% seen once. This specimen comes from a study of T cells after yellow fever vaccination. Sample: CD4+ T cells sorted from PBMCs, taken roughly 15 days after the first yellow fever vaccination. The chain joins TRBV7-2 to TRBJ2-7; 8 nucleotides agree with TRBD2. This sequence was found in a man between 18 and 35 years old who received the YFV17D yellow fever vaccine. CDR3 protein: CASSFLAGYEQYF. DNA of the CDR3: TGTGCCAGCAGCTTCCTAGCGGGCTACGAGCAGTACTTC.